The present T cell receptor (beta chain) was sequenced within a study of blood T cell repertoires in COVID-19. Across the study: Samples taken during acute and convalescent COVID-19 were collected in the United States, Italy and Spain. PBMCs, B-cell-depleted T cells, or T cells provided the cDNA or gDNA that made up the material.

CDR1 and CDR2 from the germline V gene are SQVTM and ANQGSEA. The V end lost 6 bases, the J end lost 0 bases, and 15 bases lay between the germline ends. The CDR3 length is 15 residues. One Seattle source followed patients from active infection through their disease course. In the source study's methods: Amplification of reference gene primers was used by the study to estimate nucleated cell counts. Using immunoSEQ multiplex PCR, the repertoire was profiled, and TCRdb retains in-frame clones only, with some absent. The D gene and trimming were derived from the DNA, and the V and J assignments and clone size from that table. The profile shows roughly 310,000 clones, 85% to 90% of them singletons.

The V gene is TRBV29-1, the J gene TRBJ1-5; tentatively, D is TRBD1 (5 bases). Sequencing was carried out using peripheral blood. The TCR comes from a woman aged 25 to 39 with COVID-19, enrolled during active disease. The CDR3 sequence is CSVAMDINSNQPQHF. In DNA, the CDR3 is TGCAGCGTCGCAATGGACATCAATAGCAATCAGCCCCAGCATTTT.